The clone carrying this T cell receptor beta chain was detected only a few times. Unique molecular identifiers were incorporated during preparation of the TCRbeta library. TCRdb reanalysed the PCR reads using MiXCR and keeps one entry per CDR3 protein. In the table there are some 550,000 distinct CDR3 sequences, 23% of which are singletons. This sample was taken from a study of T-cell reconstitution after alpha-beta-depleted transplantation in children. Germline trimming cut 1 base from V and 3 bases from J; bases unmatched to any gene: 11. The V gene's germline CDR1 is SGHRS and CDR2 YFSETQ. The CDR3 has 18 residues.

V gene TRBV5-1 combines with J gene TRBJ2-3, with 10 bases aligning to TRBD2. Sequenced material: PBMCs, mostly from graft donor cells, taken 360 days after TCRalphabeta/CD19-depleted stem cell transplant. This TCR came from a boy younger than two who had a stem cell transplant for acute myeloid leukemia, so the T cells may come from the graft donor. The CDR3 region is CASSLWASGGQGTDTQYF. CDR3 nucleotides: TGCGCCAGCAGCTTGTGGGCTAGCGGGGGCCAGGGGACAGATACGCAGTATTTT.